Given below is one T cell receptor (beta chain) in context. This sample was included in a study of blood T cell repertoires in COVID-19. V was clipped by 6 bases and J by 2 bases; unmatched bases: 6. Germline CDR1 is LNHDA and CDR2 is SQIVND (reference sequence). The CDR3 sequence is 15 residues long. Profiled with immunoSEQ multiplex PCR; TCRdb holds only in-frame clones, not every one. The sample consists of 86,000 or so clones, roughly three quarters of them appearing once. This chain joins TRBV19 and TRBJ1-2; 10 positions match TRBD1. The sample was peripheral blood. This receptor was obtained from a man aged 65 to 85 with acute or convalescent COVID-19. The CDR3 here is CASSDRTGGNYGYTF. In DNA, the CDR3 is TGTGCCAGTAGCGACAGGACAGGGGGGAACTATGGCTACACCTTC.